One sample yielded the 20 T cell receptor beta chains listed below, sequenced in a study of T-cell reconstitution after alpha-beta-depleted transplantation in children. Construction of the TCRbeta library involved unique molecular identifiers. TCRdb re-derived calls from the PCR reads in MiXCR, one entry per CDR3 protein. The sample consists of 700,000 to 950,000 distinct CDR3 sequences, around 15% of them appearing once. The specimen was PBMCs, mostly from graft donor cells, collected 360 days after TCRalphabeta/CD19-depleted stem cell transplant. The receptor source for this set is a male patient aged 10 to 17 who had a stem cell transplant for acute lymphoblastic leukemia, so the T cells may come from the graft donor.

The chain has TRBV10-3 and TRBJ2-7; TRBD2 matches 13 bases. Germline V gene sequence: CDR1 ENHRY, CDR2 SYGVKD. This CDR3 spans 16 amino acids. After removal of 3 bases from V and 2 bases from J, the junction contained 4 bases not matched to a gene. DNA for the CDR3: TGTGCCATCAGTGACTTGGGACTAGCGGGAACCTACGAGCAGTACTTC. Protein product: CAISDLGLAGTYEQYF.

This clonotype has just a few counts. This chain joins TRBV7-9 and TRBJ2-5; a weak D match, TRBD2 (5 bases). This CDR3 is 15 amino acids long. The germline V gene has CDR1 SEHNR and CDR2 FQNEAQ (reference sequence). V shed 5 bases and J shed 5 bases, with 18 bases lying between them. The CDR3: CASSLLWASSETQYF. The CDR3 nucleotides read TGTGCCAGCAGCCTACTTTGGGCTAGCTCGGAGACCCAGTACTTC.

This clonotype has only a few counts. This chain links TRBV10-3 with TRBJ2-2, with 7 bases identical to TRBD2. From germline, CDR1 is ENHRY and CDR2 SYGVKD. CDR3 length equals 13 residues. V shed 4 bases and J 6 bases; nucleotides not matched to a gene: 2. For the CDR3, the DNA is TGTGCCATCAGTGGGCTAGCGGCCGGGGAGCTGTTTTTT. Residues: CAISGLAAGELFF.

This clonotype was seen a single time. A much larger clone differs from this one at a single base, so this may be a read error. The J gene is TRBJ2-1, the V gene TRBV5-4; TRBD1 matches at 8 bases. The assigned J gene may be wrong: the sequence end matches TRBJ2-7 better. The germline gives CDR1 SGHNT, CDR2 YYREEE (reference sequence). The length of the CDR3 is 14 residues. As DNA, the CDR3 is TGTGCCAGCAGCTCCTGGACAGGGAGGAATGAGCAGTACTTC. Protein product: CASSSWTGRNEQYF.

The gene calls are TRBV29-1 and TRBJ2-2; D gene unclear. V dropped 4 bases and J dropped 8 bases, with 14 bases sitting between them. The V gene's germline CDR1 is SQVTM and CDR2 ANQGSEA. This CDR3 contains 13 residues. Here the CDR3 reads CSVGLYPRGELFF. In nucleotides, the CDR3 is TGCAGCGTTGGCTTGTATCCACGAGGGGAGCTGTTTTTT.

This clonotype was found many times. The chain employs TRBV25-1 and TRBJ2-5; D uncertain. Germline V gives CDR1 MGHDK, CDR2 SYGVNS. The CDR3 has 11 amino acids. Trimming removed 7 bases from V and 5 bases from J, with 8 bases in between. CDR3 in DNA: TGTGCCAGCATTTTCGGGGAGACCCAGTACTTC. Translating it yields CASIFGETQYF.

This clonotype showed up just a few times. The CDR3 DNA reads as TGCAGCGTTGAAGGGCTAGATGCCTACAATGAGCAGTTCTTC. Residues: CSVEGLDAYNEQFF. The chain recombines TRBV29-1 with TRBJ2-1; no clear D gene. Trimming took off 1 base at V and 2 bases at J, with 9 bases between the two ends. The germline V gene encodes CDR1 SQVTM and CDR2 ANQGSEA. This CDR3 spans 14 amino acids.

The table lists this clonotype with a few counts. The V gene is TRBV29-1, the J gene TRBJ2-2; possibly TRBD1 for D (6 bases). V shed 8 bases and J shed 2 bases, with 18 bases lying between them. Germline V gives CDR1 SQVTM, CDR2 ANQGSEA. The length of the CDR3 is 15 residues. CDR3 sequence: CSILPGTTNTGELFF. The CDR3 DNA reads as TGCAGCATCCTGCCAGGGACAACTAACACCGGGGAGCTGTTTTTT.

The CDR3 DNA reads as TGTGCCAGCAGTTACTCCGAAACAGGGGGTTTCGGCTATGGCTACACCTTC. It is translated as CASSYSETGGFGYGYTF. The V and J genes are TRBV6-5 and TRBJ1-2; TRBD1 agrees at 8 bases. The J segment lost 4 bases and the V segment lost 0 bases, leaving 10 bases of the junction unmatched. CDR1 and CDR2 from the germline V gene are MNHEY and SVGAGI. This CDR3 has 17 residues.

The chain uses TRBV19 and TRBJ1-1, with D unclear. Trimming left V 3 bases short and J 0 bases short, with 11 bases between. Germline-derived CDR1 and CDR2 are LNHDA and SQIVND (reference sequence). The CDR3 loop spans 15 amino acids. In DNA, the CDR3 is TGTGCCAGTAGTATCGGTGGCAGAGTGAACACTGAAGCTTTCTTT. Encoded protein: CASSIGGRVNTEAFF.

The chain recombines TRBV20-1 with TRBJ1-2; tentative D call: TRBD1 (6 bases). CDR3 size: 11 residues. Between the trimmed V and J ends, which lost 5 bases and 4 bases, there was a span of 8 bases. The germline CDR1 and CDR2 sequences are DFQATT and SNEGSKA (reference sequence). The CDR3 sequence: CSAVTGYGYTF. CDR3 sequence (DNA): TGCAGTGCTGTGACAGGCTATGGCTACACCTTC.

The chain couples TRBV5-1 to TRBJ2-3; possible D gene TRBD2, 6 bases. The CDR3 spans 14 residues. Germline V gives CDR1 SGHRS, CDR2 YFSETQ. V lost 4 bases to trimming and J lost 4 bases, with 13 bases between them. Here the CDR3 reads CASSNWGVSDTQYF. CDR3 coding DNA: TGCGCCAGCAGCAACTGGGGGGTATCAGATACGCAGTATTTT.

V and J are TRBV27 and TRBJ2-7; TRBD1 matches at 8 bases. Germline assignment: CDR1 MNHEY and CDR2 SMNVEV (reference sequence). V was clipped by 3 bases and J by 1 base; unmatched bases: 2. This CDR3 has 14 amino acids. CDR3 in amino acids: CASSFNRGSYEQYF. The CDR3 DNA sequence: TGTGCCAGCAGTTTTAACAGGGGGTCCTACGAGCAGTACTTC.

This clonotype was seen more than once but under ten times. This chain links TRBV29-1 with TRBJ1-3; possibly TRBD1 for D (5 bases). Per the germline V gene, CDR1 is SQVTM and CDR2 is ANQGSEA. The CDR3 totals 13 residues. Trimming removed 4 bases from V and 2 bases from J, with 9 bases in between. The CDR3 DNA sequence: TGCAGCGTTGGGAAAGGGGCTGGAAACACCATATATTTT. It specifies CSVGKGAGNTIYF.

This clonotype was detected many times. The genes are TRBV10-3 and TRBJ2-2; D is uncertain. The CDR3 totals 15 residues. The germline CDR1 and CDR2 sequences are ENHRY and SYGVKD. V shed 0 bases and J shed 5 bases, with 10 bases lying between them. CDR3 in DNA: TGTGCCATCAGTGAGTCCGTTCGCCTTACCGGGGAGCTGTTTTTT. Protein product: CAISESVRLTGELFF.

This clonotype was counted a few times. The V call is TRBV5-1, the J call TRBJ2-3; 7 nucleotides agree with TRBD2. J lost 3 bases, V lost 2 bases, and 6 bases had no gene match. There are 15 residues in the CDR3. The V gene's germline CDR1 is SGHRS and CDR2 YFSETQ. CDR3: CASSFAGAVTDTQYF. The CDR3 DNA sequence: TGCGCCAGCAGCTTTGCGGGAGCTGTGACAGATACGCAGTATTTT.

V is TRBV7-3 and J is TRBJ2-7, with 11 nucleotides matching TRBD2. V shed 5 bases, J shed 5 bases, and the junction held 8 bases outside the gene matches. In germline, CDR1 is SGHTA, CDR2 FQGTGA. The CDR3 totals 15 residues. CDR3 nucleotide sequence: TGTGCCAGCAGCCCCCGACTAGCGGGATGGGACGAGCAGTACTTC. It encodes CASSPRLAGWDEQYF.

V usage is TRBV14 and J usage is TRBJ2-7; possibly TRBD1 for D (6 bases). CDR3 length equals 14 residues. Trimming removed 4 bases from V and 3 bases from J, with 13 bases in between. The germline V gene has CDR1 SGHDN and CDR2 FVKESK. CDR3 bases: TGTGCCAGCAGCCTCAGGGGCGGAGACTACGAGCAGTACTTC. Translating gives CASSLRGGDYEQYF.

This clonotype was counted only a few times. V usage is TRBV29-1 and J usage is TRBJ2-3, with D perhaps matching TRBD2 (6 bases). Germline V gene lookup returns CDR1 SQVTM and CDR2 ANQGSEA. V was trimmed by 5 bases and J by 0 bases, leaving 9 bases between them. The CDR3 length is 13 residues. CDR3 region: CSVIAASTDTQYF. The CDR3 DNA reads as TGCAGCGTTATAGCGGCTAGCACAGATACGCAGTATTTT.

This clonotype was recorded once. J is TRBJ2-7 and V is TRBV10-2; 8 bases match TRBD2. CDR3 length: 16 residues. Germline V lookup: CDR1 WSHSY, CDR2 SAAADI. V shed 6 bases and J 2 bases; nucleotides not matched to a gene: 12. The CDR3 DNA follows: TGCGCCAGCAGCCTGAGCCGGGGGGGAGTTGCCTACGAGCAGTACTTC. Amino acid sequence: CASSLSRGGVAYEQYF.